This T cell receptor (beta chain) was captured by sequencing in a study of human T cells and chemical hapten exposure. In the study overall: Small differences in pooled library volume mainly drove the variation in TCR yields per sample. General study results and limits: DPC sensitization produced no change in TCRs with frequency above 1 in 1000.

Time point in this sample: patch test 3, about 24 weeks after DPC sensitization. The sample's treatment: therapeutic diphenylcyclopropenone sensitization with weekly scalp DPC. TCRdb reprocessed the RACE reads via MiXCR and lists one record per CDR3 protein. Here the sample spans 95,000 to 150,000 distinct CDR3 sequences, around 11% being singletons. The CDR3 loop spans 14 amino acids. Germline loops: CDR1 KGHSH, CDR2 LQKENI. Trimming removed 3 bases from V and 1 base from J, with 7 bases in between. This clonotype has only a few counts. Its antigen is unknown. The chain couples TRBV18 to TRBJ1-5; D call uncertain. The TCR sequence derives from a woman in her 50s with alopecia areata. Some clones in this sample may be carry-over from other donors' samples. This material consisted of whole blood, taken in connection with sensitization to the hapten diphenylcyclopropenone (DPC). CDR3 residues: CASSPIPSNQPQHF. The CDR3 coding sequence is TGTGCCAGCTCACCTATCCCCAGCAATCAGCCCCAGCATTTT.